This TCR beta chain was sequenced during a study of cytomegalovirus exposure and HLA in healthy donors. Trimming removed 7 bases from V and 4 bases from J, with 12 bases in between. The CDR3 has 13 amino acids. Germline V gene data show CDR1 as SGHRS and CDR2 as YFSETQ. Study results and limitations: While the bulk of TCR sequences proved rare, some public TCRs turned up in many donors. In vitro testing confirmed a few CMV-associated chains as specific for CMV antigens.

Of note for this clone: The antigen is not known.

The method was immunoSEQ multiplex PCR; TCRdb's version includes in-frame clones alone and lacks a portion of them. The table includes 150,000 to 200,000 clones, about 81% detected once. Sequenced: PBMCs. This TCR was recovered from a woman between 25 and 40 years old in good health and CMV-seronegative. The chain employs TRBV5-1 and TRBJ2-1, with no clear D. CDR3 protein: CASVSETYNEQFF. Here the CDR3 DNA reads TGCGCCAGCGTTTCTGAGACTTACAATGAGCAGTTCTTC.